The present T cell receptor (beta chain) was sequenced within a study of blood T cell repertoires in COVID-19. About the research overall: T cells, B-cell-depleted T cells, or PBMCs provided the cDNA or gDNA that served as material.

V was trimmed by 0 bases and J by 4 bases, leaving 13 bases between them. This CDR3 spans 15 amino acids. Germline V gene sequence: CDR1 SGHNT, CDR2 YYREEE (reference sequence). In the original workflow: Reference gene primer amplification in the assay estimated nucleated cell counts. Repertoires were generated with immunoSEQ multiplex PCR, while TCRdb's copy carries only in-frame clones and drops some. V and J calls and clone size come straight from that table; D and trimming were deduced from the DNA. This sample has 100,000 to 150,000 clones, with approximately 80% found just once. The specimen sequenced was peripheral blood. The rearrangement uses TRBV5-4 and TRBJ1-1; TRBD1 is a possible D gene (6 bases). The receptor's source is a man in his 60s with acute or convalescent COVID-19. This CDR3 is CASSLGGTGSTEAFF. DNA of the CDR3: TGTGCCAGCAGCTTGGGAGGTACAGGGTCCACTGAAGCTTTCTTT.